These 21 T cell receptor beta chains were all obtained from the same sample, sequenced in a study of memory CD8 T cells in hepatitis C reinfection. The data were produced by immunoSEQ multiplex PCR, yet TCRdb's version contains in-frame clones alone and is incomplete. The table has approximately 46,000 clones, nearly 90% seen once. Time point meaning: late/post reinfection, 12 to 24 weeks after detection. No in vitro expansion preceded TCR sequencing of the sorted cells. Sequenced: naive CD8+ T cells sorted from blood. Receptors were obtained from a man younger than 30 with hepatitis C virus infection.

The rearrangement joins TRBV5-8 to TRBJ2-5; unclear D gene. V was clipped by 3 bases and J by 2 bases, with 5 bases between them. Germline V gives CDR1 SGHTS, CDR2 YDEGEE. CDR3 length equals 12 residues. This CDR3 is CASSYRQETQYF. CDR3 nucleotide sequence: TGTGCCAGCAGCTACAGACAAGAGACCCAGTACTTC. The entire variable domain, with the rest obtained from reference TRBV5-8 and TRBJ2-5, is as follows: EAGVTQSPTHLIKTRGQQATLRCSPISGHTSVYWYQQALGLGLQFLLWYDEGEERNRGNFPPRFSGRQFPNYSSELNVNALELEDSALYLCASSYRQETQYFGPGTRLLVL.

The rearrangement uses TRBV6-1 and TRBJ2-3, with 7 positions matching TRBD2. CDR3 length equals 15 residues. CDR1 and CDR2 from the germline V gene are MNHNS and SASEGT. Germline trimming cut 6 bases from V and 0 bases from J; bases unmatched to any gene: 6. Here the CDR3 DNA reads TGTGCCAGCAGCCCTCTTAGCGGGAGCACAGATACGCAGTATTTT. This codes for CASSPLSGSTDTQYF.

J is TRBJ1-1 and V is TRBV27; D perhaps matches TRBD1 (6 bases). CDR3 size: 16 residues. CDR1 MNHEY and CDR2 SMNVEV come from the germline V gene (reference sequence). V was cut by 5 bases and J by 1 base, with 17 bases left in between. The CDR3 here is CASSPLLQGANTEAFF. CDR3 DNA sequence: TGTGCCAGCAGTCCCCTACTACAGGGAGCGAACACTGAAGCTTTCTTT.

CDR3 region: CASSFNDRVSYGYTF. CDR3 nucleotides: TGTGCCAGCAGCTTTAATGACAGGGTATCCTATGGCTACACCTTC. The rearrangement joins TRBV5-5 to TRBJ1-2; the match to TRBD1 covers 7 bases. The V segment lost 2 bases and the J segment 4 bases; nucleotides outside the gene matches: 8. Germline CDR1 is SGHKS and CDR2 is YYEKEE (reference sequence). The CDR3 extends over 15 amino acids.

Here the CDR3 DNA reads TGTGCCAGCAGTTTACACCCCTCGAGCTCCTACGAGCAGTACTTC. Amino acid sequence: CASSLHPSSSYEQYF. The chain links TRBV27 to TRBJ2-7; D is unresolved. The CDR3 runs to 15 residues. Germline CDR1 and CDR2: MNHEY and SMNVEV (reference sequence). Trimming removed 2 bases from V and 0 bases from J, with 11 bases in between.

The chain joins TRBV19 to TRBJ2-2; TRBD2 might be the D (5 bases). V was clipped by 2 bases and J by 6 bases, with 7 bases between them. Germline CDR1 and CDR2: LNHDA and SQIVND (reference sequence). The CDR3 is 13 amino acids. In nucleotides, the CDR3 is TGTGCCAGTAGTATACTAGCCTCCGGGGAGCTGTTTTTT. Its protein product is CASSILASGELFF.

The chain carries TRBV7-9 and TRBJ2-5, with D hard to call. The J call may not be correct, given that the DNA end is closer to TRBJ2-7. The CDR3 covers 13 residues. Germline V gene sequence: CDR1 SEHNR, CDR2 FQNEAQ (reference sequence). Here the CDR3 reads CASVPQLSYEQYF. The CDR3 DNA sequence: TGTGCCAGCGTGCCGCAACTCTCCTACGAGCAGTACTTC.

DNA for the CDR3: TGTGCCAGCAGCCAAGACGGCGGTAACCCCCAGCATTTT. Encoded protein: CASSQDGGNPQHF. The V gene is TRBV4-2, the J gene TRBJ1-5, with D hard to call. The V and J ends lost 0 bases and 10 bases respectively, with 10 bases between them. The CDR3 runs to 13 residues. In germline, CDR1 is LGHNA, CDR2 YNFKEQ.

The rearrangement uses TRBV19 and TRBJ2-6; 7 bases agree with TRBD1. The germline V gene has CDR1 LNHDA and CDR2 SQIVND (reference sequence). The CDR3 loop spans 15 amino acids. V lost 9 bases to trimming and J lost 0 bases; unmatched junction nucleotides: 5. This CDR3 is CASSGTDSGANVLTF. The CDR3 DNA follows: TGTGCCAGCTCCGGGACAGACTCTGGGGCCAACGTCCTGACTTTC.

The rearrangement uses TRBV28 and TRBJ1-4; D not resolved. The ends were cut back, 6 bases at V and 7 bases at J, with 21 bases in the middle. This CDR3 contains 16 residues. The germline V gene encodes CDR1 MDHEN and CDR2 SYDVKM. CDR3 region: CASRGTAGPEGEKLFF. CDR3 in DNA: TGTGCCAGCAGGGGAACGGCCGGTCCCGAGGGTGAAAAACTGTTTTTT. Complete variable domain (other parts from reference TRBV28 and TRBJ1-4): DVKVTQSSRYLVKRTGEKVFLECVQDMDHENMFWYRQDPGLGLRLIYFSYDVKMKEKGDIPEGYSVSREKKERFSLILESASTNQTSMYLCASRGTAGPEGEKLFFGSGTQLSVL.

V gene TRBV28 combines with J gene TRBJ2-7; 11 positions agree with TRBD1. The ends lost 9 bases at V and 0 bases at J; junction bases unmatched: 13. The CDR3 contains 17 residues. Germline V CDR1 and CDR2: MDHEN, SYDVKM. CDR3 sequence (DNA): TGTGCCAGTTACGGGACAGGGGGATCTCCTAGCTCCTACGAGCAGTACTTC. Residues: CASYGTGGSPSSYEQYF.

The chain joins TRBV6-5 to TRBJ2-2; the D gene is possibly TRBD2 (6 bases). In germline, CDR1 is MNHEY, CDR2 SVGAGI. V dropped 2 bases and J dropped 5 bases, with 9 bases sitting between them. CDR3 length: 14 residues. This CDR3 reads CASSYPGGTGELFF. The CDR3 bases are TGTGCCAGCAGTTACCCCGGGGGAACCGGGGAGCTGTTTTTT.

The chain is built from TRBV6-5 and TRBJ1-2; TRBD1 agrees at 9 bases. The length of the CDR3 is 13 residues. V trimming: 6 bases; J trimming: 8 bases; junction bases outside the gene matches: 7. Looked up from germline, CDR1 is MNHEY and CDR2 is SVGAGI. CDR3 coding DNA: TGTGCCAGCAGCCCGGGACAGGGTGGCGGCTACACCTTC. Translation: CASSPGQGGGYTF.

The chain joins TRBV13 to TRBJ2-1; 12 bases agree with TRBD2. The germline V gene has CDR1 PRHDT and CDR2 FYEKMQ (reference sequence). The CDR3 sequence is 14 residues long. With V trimmed by 5 bases and J by 7 bases, 3 bases remained unmatched. CDR3 loop: CASSLTSGRNEQFF. CDR3 bases: TGTGCCAGCAGCCTGACTAGCGGGAGAAATGAGCAGTTCTTC.

This clone is a singleton in its sample. The V gene is TRBV21-1, the J gene TRBJ2-7; the D call in the table, TRBD1, was not verified against the DNA. TRBV21-1 is a pseudogene segment. This CDR3 has 12 residues. The CDR3 DNA follows: TGTGCCAGCAGCAAAGGACAGGGTTTGCAGTACGTC. It codes for CASSKGQGLQYV.

This clone was seen once. The chain joins TRBV5-8 to TRBJ2-5, with 16 bases fitting TRBD2. V lost 3 bases and J lost 2; bases outside the gene matches: 1. This CDR3 has 16 amino acids. Germline-derived CDR1 and CDR2 are SGHTS and YDEGEE. In DNA, the CDR3 is TGTGCCAGCAGCTCGGGACTAGCGGGAGGGCAAGAGACCCAGTACTTC. Encoded protein: CASSSGLAGGQETQYF.

The CDR3 nucleotides are TGCAGCGTTGGGGGGGGCTATGGCTACACCTTC. The encoded protein is CSVGGGYGYTF. V is TRBV29-1 and J is TRBJ1-2; perhaps TRBD1 as D (5 bases). V was trimmed by 4 bases and J by 4 bases, leaving 7 bases between them. From germline, CDR1 is SQVTM and CDR2 ANQGSEA. This CDR3 is built from 11 residues.

The genes are TRBV29-1 and TRBJ2-7; tentatively, D is TRBD2 (7 bases). The V end was cut by 2 bases, the J end by 2 bases, with 16 bases between. CDR1 and CDR2 from the germline V gene are SQVTM and ANQGSEA. The CDR3 length is 15 residues. CDR3 in amino acids: CSVEWYGGLTYEQYF. In DNA form, the CDR3 reads TGCAGCGTTGAATGGTACGGGGGGCTAACCTACGAGCAGTACTTC.

This chain's CDR3 is CASSPSGSNEQFF. For the CDR3, the DNA is TGTGCCAGCAGCCCTAGCGGGAGTAATGAGCAGTTCTTC. The chain is built from TRBV7-3 and TRBJ2-1; TRBD2 matches 10 bases. CDR3 length: 13 residues. Germline assignment: CDR1 SGHTA and CDR2 FQGTGA. Trimming cost V 5 bases and J 7 bases; bases outside gene matches: 2.

V gene TRBV27 combines with J gene TRBJ1-5; 7 positions match TRBD1. The CDR3 consists of 16 residues. V trimming: 4 bases; J trimming: 0 bases; junction bases outside the gene matches: 6. Germline V CDR1 and CDR2: MNHEY, SMNVEV (reference sequence). The CDR3: CASSSTGRYSNQPQHF. The CDR3, as DNA: TGTGCCAGCAGTTCGACAGGGCGCTATAGCAATCAGCCCCAGCATTTT.

The CDR3 loop is CASAGPNTGELFF. For the CDR3, the DNA is TGTGCCAGCGCGGGGCCGAACACCGGGGAGCTGTTTTTT. This sequence joins TRBV6-1 and TRBJ2-2; possible D gene TRBD2, 6 bases. The CDR3 loop spans 13 amino acids. The germline V gene encodes CDR1 MNHNS and CDR2 SASEGT. V was pared by 8 bases and J by 0 bases, with 7 bases between.